Included here is one T cell receptor beta chain sequence, with context. There is no known antigen for this receptor. No base-level quality is on record; no much larger clone is a single base apart. The entry originates in a study of human CD4 T cells and Enterobacteriaceae (dated by TCRdb to the early 2020s). Study-level results and caveats: Compared with specific clonotypes, broadly cross-reactive clonotypes seemed more expanded ex vivo, with 11 of 19 and about 60% of the roughly 35 falling in the top 5%. The reactivity of ex vivo clonotypes was inferred solely by matching the nucleotide sequences of those clonotypes to CFSE-low cultures from the same donors.

Memory CD4+ T cells were FACS-sorted on a FACSAria III to over 98% purity as all CD4+ cells other than CD45RA+CCR7+CD95- naive cells. Blood from healthy donors was obtained from blood donation centers in Switzerland. Positive selection with CD4 and CD14 magnetic microbeads was used to enrich total CD4+ T cells and monocytes. CD8+, CD14+, CD16+, CD56+, CD19+ and CD25-bright cells were excluded before sorting. To assess in vivo expansion of bacteria-reactive clonotypes, total memory CD4+ T cells from a couple of blood donors were sequenced directly ex vivo. Peripheral blood mononuclear cells were isolated from donor blood using Ficoll-Paque Plus. Trimming costs V 5 bases and J 2 bases, and their ends lie 9 bases apart. As encoded in the germline V gene, CDR1 is SNHLY while CDR2 is FYNNEI. The CDR3 numbers 13 residues from cysteine through phenylalanine. Only the CDR3 DNA is retained, 39 bases long and in frame from the first base.

Deep-level sequencing was performed on ex vivo total memory CD4+ samples, with a detection sensitivity of one cell in 200,000. Genomic DNA was extracted from cell pellets with the QIAamp DNA Micro Kit, and its quantity and purity were checked by spectrophotometry. Amplification of TCR Vbeta CDR3 regions was performed with the immunoSEQ multiplex PCR assay. Amplicons were sequenced on the Illumina HiSeq platform. The retrieved sequences were 87 nucleotides in length and included the CDR3 region. In the original analysis: A clonotype was defined as a unique productive TCR Vbeta nucleotide sequence and was quantified by productive template frequency from ImmunoSEQ Analyzer V3.0. A threshold set at the top 5th percentile of each frequency-ranked repertoire was used to define expanded clonotypes. Repertoire overlap was calculated as Chao-Jaccard with the R package fossil and was visualized by nonmetric multidimensional scaling with the R package MASS. The immuneACCESS repertoire file appears here via TCRdb, limited to in-frame rearrangements. These files lack a portion of the clones; in checked studies, under half of the deficit traces to unresolved V genes, and the cause of the others is not known. V and J calls and clone size follow that table, whereas D and trimming were derived from the DNA. The sample includes tens of thousands of clones, with 82% observed a single time. The ten most abundant clones make up over 1.5% of the sample.

The V and J segments used are TRBV2 and TRBJ1-1, and perhaps TRBD1 as D gene, on 6 matching bases. Source material: memory CD4+ T cells from blood. The cell subset or site label here, explained by the study, means: total memory CD4 T cells sorted directly ex vivo, unstimulated. This clonotype was sampled from a human donor in good health. Here the CDR3 is given as CASSIQGNTEAFF. The nucleotide sequence is given as TGTGCCAGCAGTATACAGGGAAACACTGAAGCTTTCTTT.